Listed here are 6 T cell receptor beta chains from one sample, sequenced in a study of blood T cell repertoires in COVID-19. Method: immunoSEQ multiplex PCR; TCRdb's copy keeps in-frame clones and lacks some. The sample consists of just over 650,000 clones, about 90% of them appearing once. Material: peripheral blood. These receptor sequences come from a woman under 30 with acute or convalescent COVID-19.

J is TRBJ1-1 and V is TRBV2; no clear D. CDR1 is SNHLY, CDR2 FYNNEI, per germline. The CDR3 has 15 residues. The germline V and J ends were trimmed by 7 bases and 1 base, with 16 bases remaining between them. The CDR3 loop reads CASTDPGSPNTEAFF. In DNA form, the CDR3 reads TGTGCCAGCACCGACCCCGGGAGCCCGAACACTGAAGCTTTCTTT.

The rearrangement links TRBV24-1 to TRBJ1-6; 9 bases map to TRBD1. Germline CDR1 KGHDR, CDR2 SFDVKD. V lost 4 bases and J lost 4; bases outside the gene matches: 1. CDR3 size: 15 residues. DNA for the CDR3: TGTGCCACCAGTGAGGGACAGGGTTATAATTCACCCCTCCACTTT. Residues: CATSEGQGYNSPLHF.

The rearrangement uses TRBV13 and TRBJ2-3, with 10 positions matching TRBD2. Germline V CDR1 and CDR2: PRHDT, FYEKMQ (reference sequence). This CDR3 is built from 17 residues. The trim removed 5 bases at V and 9 bases at J, leaving 17 bases unmatched. CDR3: CASSASGTSVTLGTQYF. As DNA, the CDR3 is TGTGCCAGCAGCGCGTCCGGGACTAGCGTAACTTTGGGGACGCAGTATTTT.

The chain couples TRBV19 to TRBJ2-3, with 10 nucleotides matching TRBD2. The CDR3 spans 14 residues. The V segment lost 10 bases and the J segment 1 base; nucleotides outside the gene matches: 5. Germline V gives CDR1 LNHDA, CDR2 SQIVND (reference sequence). The CDR3 reads CATSSGGGTDTQYF. The CDR3 DNA reads TGTGCCACCTCCAGCGGGGGGGGCACAGATACGCAGTATTTT.

The V gene is TRBV24-1, the J gene TRBJ2-3; 9 bases match TRBD2. V shed 7 bases and J 6 bases; nucleotides not matched to a gene: 16. Germline lookup yields CDR1 KGHDR and CDR2 SFDVKD. The CDR3 runs to 17 residues. CDR3 protein: CATSTAWGAGGRDTQYF. As DNA, the CDR3 is TGTGCCACCAGCACCGCCTGGGGTGCGGGGGGGCGGGATACGCAGTATTTT.

This clone was seen once. The rearrangement uses TRBV21-1 and TRBJ2-7; TRBD2, the D gene given by the table, was not confirmed from the DNA. TRBV21-1 is annotated as a pseudogene. CDR3 length: 16 residues. The CDR3 DNA reads TGTGCCAGCAGCAGCTGCTCCGGGGAACGATCCTACGAGCAGTACTTC. Residues: CASSSCSGERSYEQYF.